The clone carrying this T cell receptor beta chain has just a few counts. This sample stems from a study of Graves' ophthalmopathy and Graves' hyperthyroidism. Germline lookup yields CDR1 SGHTA and CDR2 FQGNSA. Trimming cost V 6 bases and J 7 bases, with 13 bases left between them. CDR3 length equals 12 residues. For repertoire sequencing, the TCR beta CDR3 regions were amplified from RNA transcripts. HTBI primers primed a first-round RT-PCR, and a second-round multiplex PCR followed. Each CDR3 protein is one row after TCRdb ran MiXCR on the multiplex PCR reads. The sample shows about 640,000 distinct CDR3 sequences, more than 40% of them seen only once.

The chain uses TRBV7-2 and TRBJ2-7; D is ambiguous. This clonotype originated in an adult man with Graves' ophthalmopathy. Sequenced: peripheral blood. The CDR3 region is CASSHLVSEQYF. CDR3 in DNA: TGTGCCAGCAGTCACTTGGTGAGTGAGCAGTACTTC.